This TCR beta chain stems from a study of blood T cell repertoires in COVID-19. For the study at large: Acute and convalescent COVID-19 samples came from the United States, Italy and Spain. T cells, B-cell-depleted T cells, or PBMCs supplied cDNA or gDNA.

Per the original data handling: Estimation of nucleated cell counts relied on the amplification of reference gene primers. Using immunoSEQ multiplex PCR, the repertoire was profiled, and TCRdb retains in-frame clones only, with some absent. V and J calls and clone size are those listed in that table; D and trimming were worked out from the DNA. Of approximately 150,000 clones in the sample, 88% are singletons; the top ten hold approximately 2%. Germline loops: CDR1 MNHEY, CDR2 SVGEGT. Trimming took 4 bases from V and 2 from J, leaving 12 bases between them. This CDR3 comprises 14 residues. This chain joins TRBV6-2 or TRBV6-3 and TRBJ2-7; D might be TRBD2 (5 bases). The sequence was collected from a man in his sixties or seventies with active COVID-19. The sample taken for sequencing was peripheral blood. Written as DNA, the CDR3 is TGTGCCAGCAGTTCTGGACTGTTAGCCTACGAGCAGTACTTC. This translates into CASSSGLLAYEQYF.